The source of this TCR beta chain is a study of OX40 agonist ivuxolimab in advanced cancers. The table came from immunoSEQ multiplex PCR; TCRdb's copy has only in-frame clones and leaves some out. The table includes under 85,000 clones, approximately 90% detected once. CDR3 size: 13 residues. With 6 bases clipped from V and 8 bases from J, the junction kept 8 bases outside the gene matches. Germline CDR1 MNHEY, CDR2 SVGAGI. The V call is TRBV6-5, the J call TRBJ1-2; TRBD1 matches at 8 bases. The sequence was obtained from an adult with an advanced solid tumor such as melanoma, head and neck, liver or kidney cancer. The material sequenced was CD4+ or CD8+ T cells sorted from blood, taken in a trial of the OX40 agonist ivuxolimab. The CDR3 protein is CASRSQGGPGYTF. CDR3 DNA sequence: TGTGCCAGCAGGTCACAGGGGGGCCCGGGCTACACCTTC.